This T cell receptor beta chain was found in a study of cytomegalovirus exposure and HLA in healthy donors. Study at large: Genotyping showed around 81% of over 350 donors falling in the Caucasian-associated ancestry cluster.

Comments on this clone: Its antigen is unidentified.

Study-wide points: Follow-up analysis later connected one missense variant in DCLRE1C with trimming of TCR beta V- and J-genes.

With 60 Vbeta and 13 Jbeta primers, the PCR was carried out. Assay: immunoSEQ multiplex PCR; the TCRdb copy retains only in-frame clones and omits some. Its listing shows 130,000 to 150,000 clones. Sample: PBMCs. The receptor's source is a middle-aged man in good health and CMV-seronegative.

The CDR3 coding sequence is TGTGCTAGTGGTTTTAACAATCAGCCCCAGCATTTT. As protein: CASGFNNQPQHF. The V call is TRBV12-5, the J call TRBJ1-5; D ambiguous. The CDR3 loop spans 12 amino acids. Trimming stripped 3 bases from V and 3 bases from J, with 3 bases between. Germline CDR1 is LGHNT and CDR2 is FRNRAP. Based on the CDR3 plus reference TRBV12-5 and TRBJ1-5, the full variable domain is DARVTQTPRHKVTEMGQEVTMRCQPILGHNTVFWYRQTMMQGLELLAYFRNRAPLDDSGMPKDRFSAEMPDATLATLKIQPSEPRDSAVYFCASGFNNQPQHFGDGTRLSIL.